The next 18 T cell receptor beta chains were all read from a single sample in a study of blood T cell repertoires in COVID-19. The method was immunoSEQ multiplex PCR; TCRdb's version includes in-frame clones alone and lacks a portion of them. In the table there are about 32,000 clones, 80% to 95% of which are singletons. Sequences were obtained from peripheral blood. Receptors were obtained from a male donor with active COVID-19.

The chain carries TRBV7-2 and TRBJ2-7, with TRBD2 matching over 8 bases. The J segment lost 4 bases and the V segment lost 0 bases, leaving 5 bases of the junction unmatched. The CDR3 length is 15 residues. The germline CDR1 and CDR2 sequences are SGHTA and FQGNSA. As DNA, the CDR3 is TGTGCCAGCAGCTTAGCACCGGGGGGGTCTTACGAGCAGTACTTC. It yields the protein CASSLAPGGSYEQYF.

The chain has TRBV5-1 and TRBJ2-5, with D possibly matching TRBD1 (6 bases). Germline CDR1 is SGHRS and CDR2 is YFSETQ. This CDR3 has 17 residues. V was clipped by 0 bases and J by 2 bases, with 17 bases between them. The CDR3 nucleotides read TGCGCCAGCAGCTTGGGGGGCCTGACAGGTACACAAGAGACCCAGTACTTC. Its protein product is CASSLGGLTGTQETQYF.

Only a few counts were recorded for this clone. CDR3 DNA sequence: TGTGCCAGCAGCTCCCTAACTAGCGGGGGGCCGTACGAGCAGTACTTC. Amino acid sequence: CASSSLTSGGPYEQYF. V gene TRBV13 combines with J gene TRBJ2-7, with 12 positions matching TRBD2. The germline V gene encodes CDR1 PRHDT and CDR2 FYEKMQ (reference sequence). The CDR3 has 16 residues. Losses at the gene ends were 4 bases for V and 4 bases for J; bases not matched to a gene: 8.

This clone was detected only once. The rearrangement links TRBV6-6 to TRBJ1-1; TRBD1 matches at 8 bases. Germline lookup yields CDR1 MNHNY and CDR2 SVGAGI (reference sequence). With 4 bases clipped from V and 5 bases from J, the junction kept 6 bases outside the gene matches. The CDR3 is 14 residues long. In nucleotides, the CDR3 is TGTGCCAGCAGTTTAAATCGACAGGGGACTGAAGCTTTCTTT. Translated, it gives CASSLNRQGTEAFF.

This clone was observed once. This chain uses TRBV4-1 with TRBJ2-3; 12 nucleotides line up with TRBD2. V was pared by 3 bases and J by 3 bases, with 7 bases of the junction left unmatched. The CDR3 is 17 amino acids. Germline lookup yields CDR1 MGHRA and CDR2 YSYEKL. DNA for the CDR3: TGCGCCAGCAGCCAGGACCCGACTAGCGGGGGTACAGATACGCAGTATTTT. Translation gives CASSQDPTSGGTDTQYF.

This rearrangement joins TRBV27 to TRBJ2-2; 9 bases align to TRBD1. The junction had 5 bases not matched to a gene; V was cut back by 5 bases and J by 4 bases. Germline V gene data show CDR1 as MNHEY and CDR2 as SMNVEV (reference sequence). The CDR3 spans 15 residues. CDR3 residues: CASSGRDRVTGELFF. The CDR3 DNA follows: TGTGCCAGCAGTGGCCGGGACAGGGTCACCGGGGAGCTGTTTTTT.

V usage is TRBV7-9 and J usage is TRBJ2-1, with TRBD1 as a possible D gene (7 bases). Looked up from germline, CDR1 is SEHNR and CDR2 is FQNEAQ (reference sequence). This CDR3 is 14 amino acids long. V was pared by 11 bases and J by 8 bases, with 22 bases between. CDR3: CAVSGGYQTDEQFF. The DNA for the CDR3 is TGTGCCGTCTCAGGGGGGTACCAAACCGATGAGCAGTTCTTC. The full variable domain, completed using reference TRBV7-9 and TRBJ2-1, is DTGVSQNPRHKITKRGQNVTFRCDPISEHNRLYWYRQTLGQGPEFLTYFQNEAQLEKSRLLSDRFSAERPKGSFSTLEIQRTEQGDSAMYLCAVSGGYQTDEQFFGPGTRLTVL.

The chain recombines TRBV30 with TRBJ1-6; 7 nucleotides align to TRBD1. The CDR3 consists of 14 residues. J gave up 8 bases and V 4 bases, and 8 bases lay outside the gene matches. The germline V gene has CDR1 GTSNPN and CDR2 SVGIG (reference sequence). The CDR3 region has the DNA TGTGCCTGGAAGGAACAGGGGAGATATTCACCCCTCCACTTT. Residues: CAWKEQGRYSPLHF. The full variable domain, completed using reference TRBV30 and TRBJ1-6, is SQTIHQWPATLVQPVGSPLSLECTVEGTSNPNLYWYRQAAGRGLQLLFYSVGIGQISSEVPQNLSASRPQDRQFILSSKKLLLSDSGFYLCAWKEQGRYSPLHFGNGTRLTVT.

The chain recombines TRBV6-6 with TRBJ2-2; maybe TRBD2 (6 bases). Trimming shortened V by 4 bases and J by 12 bases, and 15 bases separated the two germline ends. This CDR3 contains 13 residues. Germline values: CDR1 MNHNY, CDR2 SVGAGI (reference sequence). The CDR3 is CASSSREGGQLFF. The CDR3 coding sequence is TGTGCCAGCAGTTCCAGGGAAGGAGGGCAGCTGTTTTTT.

V usage is TRBV6-6 and J usage is TRBJ1-5; D perhaps matches TRBD1 (6 bases). The CDR3 loop spans 16 amino acids. Germline CDR1 reads MNHNY; CDR2 reads SVGAGI (reference sequence). Trimming pared 7 bases from V and 4 bases from J, leaving 20 bases between. This CDR3 reads CASTENQGRLNQPQHF. The CDR3 region has the DNA TGTGCCAGCACCGAAAACCAGGGGCGGCTTAATCAGCCCCAGCATTTT.

The rearrangement uses TRBV9 and TRBJ1-3, with 7 bases lining up with TRBD1. V shed 4 bases, J shed 0 bases, and the junction held 7 bases outside the gene matches. This CDR3 comprises 16 residues. In germline, CDR1 is SGDLS, CDR2 YYNGEE. CDR3 region: CASSSTGALSGNTIYF. CDR3 coding DNA: TGTGCCAGCAGCTCAACAGGGGCCCTCTCTGGAAACACCATATATTTT.

V and J are TRBV29-1 and TRBJ1-2, with D possibly TRBD1 on 6 matching bases. The CDR3 has 14 amino acids. V lost 3 bases, J lost 3 bases, and 14 bases lay in between. Germline V gene sequence: CDR1 SQVTM, CDR2 ANQGSEA. The CDR3: CSVERSAGDYGYTF. In DNA form, the CDR3 reads TGCAGCGTTGAGCGCTCAGCAGGGGACTATGGCTACACCTTC.

This clone has only a few counts. This chain connects TRBV5-4 to TRBJ2-7; D gene uncertain. Trimming removed 0 bases from V and 6 bases from J, with 10 bases in between. There are 13 residues in the CDR3. From germline, CDR1 is SGHNT and CDR2 YYREEE (reference sequence). The CDR3 sequence is CASSLDLEREQYF. The CDR3 DNA sequence: TGTGCCAGCAGCTTGGACTTAGAGCGCGAGCAGTACTTC.

Concerning this clone itself: A read error may produce the germline difference seen at one junction end. CDR3 sequence: CASSQVYSRSPIF. The CDR3 region has the DNA TGCGCCAGCAGCCAAGTATACAGCCGATCCCCCATCTTC. The chain has TRBV4-1 and TRBJ1-2, with D uncertain. In germline, CDR1 is MGHRA, CDR2 YSYEKL. CDR3 length: 13 amino acids.

This chain links TRBV3-1 (or the pseudogene TRBV3-2) with TRBJ1-5; D is uncertain. The CDR3 sequence is 12 residues long. The V and J ends lost 2 bases and 4 bases respectively, with 3 bases between them. Germline V lookup: CDR1 LGHDT, CDR2 YNNKEL (reference sequence). The CDR3: CASSQLNQPQHF. CDR3 nucleotide sequence: TGTGCCAGCAGCCAACTGAATCAGCCCCAGCATTTT.

V gene TRBV7-6 combines with J gene TRBJ1-2; D perhaps matches TRBD1 (6 bases). The CDR3 is made up of 14 amino acids. Germline CDR1 is SGHVS and CDR2 is FNYEAQ. Trimming took off 5 bases at V and 1 base at J, with 11 bases between the two ends. CDR3 protein: CASSPRGDNYGYTF. The CDR3 DNA follows: TGTGCCAGCAGCCCCAGGGGAGATAACTATGGCTACACCTTC.

This chain connects TRBV6-1 to TRBJ1-1; the D gene is possibly TRBD1 (5 bases). The CDR3 extends over 15 amino acids. Trimming stripped 2 bases from V and 2 bases from J, with 12 bases between. Germline CDR1 MNHNS, CDR2 SASEGT. CDR3 DNA: TGTGCCAGCAGTGAACCGGGACTGACAAACACTGAAGCTTTCTTT. Its translation is CASSEPGLTNTEAFF.

The chain carries TRBV7-9 and TRBJ1-1; D possibly corresponds to TRBD1 (5 bases). Germline assignment: CDR1 SEHNR and CDR2 FQNEAQ (reference sequence). The length of the CDR3 is 15 residues. V was clipped by 7 bases and J by 0 bases, with 15 bases between them. The CDR3 DNA sequence: TGTGCCAGCACCATATTGGTAGGGGTGAACACTGAAGCTTTCTTT. This gives the protein CASTILVGVNTEAFF.